The next 27 T cell receptor beta chains were all read from a single sample in a study of blood T cell repertoires in COVID-19 (dated by TCRdb to about 2020). Library method: the immunoSEQ multiplex PCR assay. TCRdb retrieved this table from immuneACCESS and kept in-frame rearrangements only. Not all clones are present; in checked studies, unresolved V genes account for under half, and no reason is known for the remainder. Recorded for this sample are around 180,000 clones; about 82% of them occurred a single time. The ten largest make up 4.5% to 5.5% of the sample. The sample was peripheral blood. These receptors were collected from a woman in her twenties or thirties with acute or convalescent COVID-19.

V gene TRBV18 combines with J gene TRBJ2-7; the match to TRBD1 covers 9 bases. V lost 4 bases to trimming and J lost 3 bases; unmatched junction nucleotides: 7. The CDR3 has 15 residues. Germline lookup yields CDR1 KGHSH and CDR2 LQKENI. The CDR3 sequence: CASSHPDRGHYEQYF. CDR3 nucleotide sequence: TGTGCCAGCTCACACCCGGACAGGGGCCACTACGAGCAGTACTTC.

The chain links TRBV29-1 to TRBJ2-5; D unresolved. Germline CDR1 and CDR2: SQVTM and ANQGSEA. The CDR3 sequence is 11 residues long. The germline V and J ends were trimmed by 1 base and 4 bases, with 4 bases remaining between them. CDR3 amino acids: CSVEAGETQYF. CDR3 bases: TGCAGCGTTGAAGCAGGAGAGACCCAGTACTTC.

In its sample, this clone was seen once. In DNA, the CDR3 is TGTGCCAGCAGTTTCCAGGGTGGGGCTGTCACCGGGGAGCTGTTTTTT. Amino acids: CASSFQGGAVTGELFF. The chain links TRBV27 to TRBJ2-2; D might be TRBD1 (5 bases). Trimming shortened V by 3 bases and J by 4 bases, and 15 bases separated the two germline ends. Germline CDR1 reads MNHEY; CDR2 reads SMNVEV (reference sequence). The CDR3 is 16 residues long.

This clone appeared a few times. The rearrangement joins TRBV6-4 to TRBJ2-1; TRBD2 agrees at 13 bases. V gave up 5 bases and J gave up 0 bases; unmatched junction bases: 10. From germline, CDR1 is MRHNA and CDR2 SNTAGT. The CDR3 runs to 19 residues. The CDR3 region has the DNA TGTGCCAGCAGTCCATCCGGGACTAGCGGGGCTAGCTCCTACAATGAGCAGTTCTTC. Its protein product is CASSPSGTSGASSYNEQFF.

As for this clone: One junction end does not reproduce the germline sequence, and a read error may be involved. The chain couples TRBV6-1 to TRBJ2-7; D may be TRBD2 (5 bases). CDR1 MNHNS and CDR2 SASEGT come from the germline V gene. The CDR3 loop spans 14 amino acids. The CDR3 reads CASSEGLGSYEQYF. The CDR3 region has the DNA TGTGCCAGCAGCGAAGGACTGGGCTCCTACGAGCAGTACTTC.

The sample holds one count of this clone. The chain carries TRBV7-2 and TRBJ2-1; 8 positions agree with TRBD2. This CDR3 is 14 amino acids long. After removal of 2 bases from V and 10 bases from J, the junction contained 7 bases not matched to a gene. Per germline, CDR1 SGHTA and CDR2 FQGNSA. Here the CDR3 DNA reads TGTGCCAGCAGCTTATCAGCGGGAGTAAGCGAGCAGTTCTTC. Residues: CASSLSAGVSEQFF.

The V gene is TRBV10-2, the J gene TRBJ1-1; D may be TRBD1 (5 bases). Germline V gene lookup returns CDR1 WSHSY and CDR2 SAAADI. V lost 4 bases to trimming and J lost 5 bases, with 14 bases between them. The CDR3 extends over 14 amino acids. CDR3 residues: CASSGAGWGTEAFF. The CDR3 region has the DNA TGCGCCAGCAGTGGGGCGGGATGGGGGACTGAAGCTTTCTTT.

In DNA form, the CDR3 reads TGTGCCAGCACCCTGAGCGGTCTAGCGGGGGGCTCGAAGGGCGGGGAGCTGTTTTTT. Translation gives CASTLSGLAGGSKGGELFF. The V and J genes are TRBV28 and TRBJ2-2; 11 nucleotides agree with TRBD2. V gave up 7 bases and J gave up 7 bases; unmatched junction bases: 20. Per germline, CDR1 MDHEN and CDR2 SYDVKM. CDR3 length: 19 residues. Drawing the rest from reference TRBV28 and TRBJ2-2, the complete variable domain is DVKVTQSSRYLVKRTGEKVFLECVQDMDHENMFWYRQDPGLGLRLIYFSYDVKMKEKGDIPEGYSVSREKKERFSLILESASTNQTSMYLCASTLSGLAGGSKGGELFFGEGSRLTVL.

The rearrangement links TRBV4-1 to TRBJ2-3, with 8 nucleotides matching TRBD2. Germline V gene data show CDR1 as MGHRA and CDR2 as YSYEKL. V was pared by 4 bases and J by 2 bases, with 14 bases of the junction left unmatched. The CDR3 has 18 residues. The CDR3 DNA is TGCGCCAGCAGCCGTTTCACGGGGGGGGTCAGAAACACAGATACGCAGTATTTT. Protein: CASSRFTGGVRNTDTQYF.

The genes are TRBV5-1 and TRBJ2-3; 7 positions match TRBD2. The CDR3 is 14 amino acids. V gave up 4 bases and J gave up 6 bases; unmatched junction bases: 8. CDR1 and CDR2 from the germline V gene are SGHRS and YFSETQ. The CDR3 DNA reads TGCGCCAGCAGCCCCCTGACTAGCTCTGATACGCAGTATTTT. It codes for CASSPLTSSDTQYF. Full variable domain (rest looked up from reference TRBV5-1 and TRBJ2-3): KAGVTQTPRYLIKTRGQQVTLSCSPISGHRSVSWYQQTPGQGLQFLFEYFSETQRNKGNFPGRFSGRQFSNSRSEMNVSTLELGDSALYLCASSPLTSSDTQYFGPGTRLTVL.

J is TRBJ2-2 and V is TRBV2; tentative D call: TRBD1 (5 bases). The CDR3 has 14 amino acids. V shed 3 bases and J shed 0 bases, with 5 bases lying between them. Germline lookup yields CDR1 SNHLY and CDR2 FYNNEI. CDR3 protein: CASSDRANTGELFF. In DNA form, the CDR3 reads TGTGCCAGCAGTGACAGGGCGAACACCGGGGAGCTGTTTTTT.

CDR3 amino acids: CASSSAGRGYGYTF. The CDR3 nucleotides are TGCGCCAGCAGTTCAGCAGGGAGGGGCTATGGCTACACCTTC. The chain combines TRBV5-1 with TRBJ1-2; D possibly corresponds to TRBD1 (5 bases). CDR1 SGHRS and CDR2 YFSETQ come from the germline V gene. The ends were cut back, 5 bases at V and 4 bases at J, with 15 bases in the middle. The CDR3 loop spans 14 amino acids.

The gene calls are TRBV28 and TRBJ2-6; tentative D call: TRBD2 (6 bases). Germline V gene sequence: CDR1 MDHEN, CDR2 SYDVKM. There are 14 residues in the CDR3. Trimming removed 4 bases from V and 8 bases from J, with 12 bases in between. The CDR3 region is CASSSPGGSNVLTF. The CDR3 DNA follows: TGTGCCAGCAGTTCCCCTGGGGGGTCCAACGTCCTGACTTTC.

J is TRBJ2-7 and V is TRBV13, with 9 bases lining up with TRBD1. The trim removed 5 bases at V and 7 bases at J, leaving 9 bases unmatched. The germline V gene encodes CDR1 PRHDT and CDR2 FYEKMQ (reference sequence). This CDR3 has 14 residues. CDR3 sequence (DNA): TGTGCCAGCAGCCCCGGGACAGGGAGTAGTGAGCAGTACTTC. Translated, it gives CASSPGTGSSEQYF.

This clone was seen only a few times. The rearrangement uses TRBV9 and TRBJ1-2; TRBD1 might be the D (6 bases). The CDR3 totals 15 residues. V shed 3 bases and J shed 4 bases, with 16 bases lying between them. CDR1 is SGDLS and CDR2 is YYNGEE in the germline V gene. The CDR3 DNA reads as TGTGCCAGCAGCGCGCCTACAGGGTGGGGCTATGGCTACACCTTC. It yields the protein CASSAPTGWGYGYTF.

This chain joins TRBV7-8 and TRBJ1-2; D is uncertain. Germline CDR1 and CDR2: SGHVS and FQNEAQ. The CDR3 has 14 amino acids. Trimming shortened V by 1 base and J by 0 bases, and 6 bases separated the two germline ends. The CDR3 nucleotides are TGTGCCAGCAGCTTAGGCGCCGCTAACTATGGCTACACCTTC. Protein sequence: CASSLGAANYGYTF.

This chain uses TRBV7-6 with TRBJ2-3, with D perhaps matching TRBD1 (6 bases). V shed 0 bases and J shed 8 bases, with 9 bases lying between them. Germline CDR1 SGHVS, CDR2 FNYEAQ. The CDR3 runs to 13 residues. The CDR3: CASSLAARGTQYF. CDR3 DNA sequence: TGTGCCAGCAGCTTAGCGGCCAGGGGTACGCAGTATTTT.

The chain recombines TRBV28 with TRBJ2-2, with TRBD1 matching 7 bases. The CDR3 is made up of 15 amino acids. From germline, CDR1 is MDHEN and CDR2 SYDVKM. V dropped 7 bases and J dropped 6; count of bases not matched to a gene: 11. CDR3 loop: CASIYRGKFPGELFF. CDR3 DNA: TGTGCCAGCATCTACAGGGGTAAATTTCCCGGGGAGCTGTTTTTT.

The V gene is TRBV27, the J gene TRBJ1-5; D is perhaps TRBD1 (6 bases). The V end was cut by 5 bases, the J end by 5 bases, with 10 bases between. Germline CDR1 is MNHEY and CDR2 is SMNVEV (reference sequence). The CDR3 consists of 13 residues. CDR3 in amino acids: CASSTGNYQPQHF. The DNA of the CDR3 is TGTGCCAGCAGTACAGGGAACTATCAGCCCCAGCATTTT.

The J gene is TRBJ2-5, the V gene TRBV9; 9 positions match TRBD1. The CDR3 has 15 amino acids. J gave up 5 bases and V 3 bases, and 8 bases lay outside the gene matches. Per germline, CDR1 SGDLS and CDR2 YYNGEE. CDR3 protein: CASSAQTGGWETQYF. CDR3 nucleotide sequence: TGTGCCAGCAGCGCGCAAACAGGGGGCTGGGAGACCCAGTACTTC.

The chain recombines TRBV28 with TRBJ2-1; 10 nucleotides align to TRBD1. Germline V gene sequence: CDR1 MDHEN, CDR2 SYDVKM. V trimming: 4 bases; J trimming: 8 bases; junction bases outside the gene matches: 5. The CDR3 runs to 14 residues. The CDR3 DNA follows: TGTGCCAGCAGTTGGGACAGGGGAGACGATGAGCAGTTCTTC. Translation: CASSWDRGDDEQFF. The full variable domain, in which reference TRBV28 and TRBJ2-1 provide the parts outside the CDR3, is DVKVTQSSRYLVKRTGEKVFLECVQDMDHENMFWYRQDPGLGLRLIYFSYDVKMKEKGDIPEGYSVSREKKERFSLILESASTNQTSMYLCASSWDRGDDEQFFGPGTRLTVL.

The CDR3 reads CAISGAQGKNGANVLTF. CDR3 bases: TGTGCCATCAGTGGTGCCCAGGGAAAGAACGGGGCCAACGTCCTGACTTTC. This chain joins TRBV10-3 and TRBJ2-6, with D possibly matching TRBD1 (5 bases). CDR3 length: 17 residues. The V end lost 4 bases, the J end lost 4 bases, and 17 bases lay between the germline ends. Germline assignment: CDR1 ENHRY and CDR2 SYGVKD.

In its sample, this clone was seen a few times. The V and J genes are TRBV6-5 and TRBJ1-5, with D possibly being TRBD1 (5 bases). V lost 6 bases and J lost 6, with 18 bases in between. The CDR3 loop spans 15 amino acids. Per the germline V gene, CDR1 is MNHEY and CDR2 is SVGAGI. The CDR3 DNA sequence: TGTGCCAGCAGACCCACGGGGGGAAAAGGTCAGCCCCAGCATTTT. Its translation is CASRPTGGKGQPQHF.

The V and J genes are TRBV6-5 and TRBJ1-6; D unclear. The germline V and J ends were trimmed by 6 bases and 9 bases, with 15 bases remaining between them. The CDR3 is made up of 14 amino acids. Germline-derived CDR1 and CDR2 are MNHEY and SVGAGI. For the CDR3, the DNA is TGTGCCAGCAGCTTGGGAGATCTGGGTTCACCCCTCCACTTT. It specifies CASSLGDLGSPLHF.

This sequence joins TRBV4-1 and TRBJ1-2; perhaps TRBD1 as D (5 bases). This CDR3 has 17 residues. V lost 4 bases and J lost 4, with 22 bases in between. CDR1 and CDR2 from the germline V gene are MGHRA and YSYEKL. The CDR3 nucleotides read TGCGCCAGCAGCCTCGCAAGGGGATCGGGACTGAGCTATGGCTACACCTTC. Protein: CASSLARGSGLSYGYTF.

V and J are TRBV5-1 and TRBJ1-1, with 7 bases fitting TRBD1. CDR1 and CDR2 from the germline V gene are SGHRS and YFSETQ. After removal of 7 bases from V and 5 bases from J, the junction contained 8 bases not matched to a gene. The CDR3 is 13 residues long. CDR3 region: CASRSGGNTEAFF. DNA of the CDR3: TGCGCCAGCCGGTCAGGGGGGAATACTGAAGCTTTCTTT.

This clone was picked up a small number of times. CDR3 coding DNA: TGTGCCAGTCAGGCTTCCTACGAGCAGTACTTC. It is translated as CASQASYEQYF. The chain has TRBV2 and TRBJ2-7; no clear D gene. Germline CDR1 is SNHLY and CDR2 is FYNNEI. V was shortened by 9 bases and J by 1 base, with 7 bases between the two germline ends. The length of the CDR3 is 11 residues.